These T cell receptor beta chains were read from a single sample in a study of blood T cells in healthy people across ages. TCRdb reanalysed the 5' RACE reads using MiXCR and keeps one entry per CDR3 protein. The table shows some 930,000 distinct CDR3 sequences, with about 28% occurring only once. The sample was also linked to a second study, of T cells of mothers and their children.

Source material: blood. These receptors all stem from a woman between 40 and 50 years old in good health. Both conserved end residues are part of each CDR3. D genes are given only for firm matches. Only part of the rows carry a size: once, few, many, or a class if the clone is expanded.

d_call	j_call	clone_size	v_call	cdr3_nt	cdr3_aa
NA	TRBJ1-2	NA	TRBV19	TGTGCCAGTAGTATTTTTGAATCTGGCCACACCTTC	CASSIFESGHTF
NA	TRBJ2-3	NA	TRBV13	TGTGCCAGCAGCCACGGGACGGCTAGCACAGATACGCAGTATTTT	CASSHGTASTDTQYF
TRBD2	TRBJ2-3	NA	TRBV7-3	TGTGCCAGCAGCCCAAAGCGGGGGTTTAGCACAGATACGCAGTATTTT	CASSPKRGFSTDTQYF
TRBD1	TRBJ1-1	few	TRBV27	TGTGCCAGCAGCCCACAGGGGCCGAGCACTGAAGCTTTCTTT	CASSPQGPSTEAFF
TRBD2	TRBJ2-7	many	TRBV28	TGTGCCAGCAGTCCCCTAGCGGGGGGGCGGGAGCAGTACTTC	CASSPLAGGREQYF
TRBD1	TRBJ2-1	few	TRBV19	TGTGCCAGTAGTGAGGGGGCCAATGAGCAGTTCTTC	CASSEGANEQFF
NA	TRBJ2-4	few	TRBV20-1	TGCAGTGCTAGAGTGGTTACGGTAGCCAAAAACATTCAGTACTTC	CSARVVTVAKNIQYF
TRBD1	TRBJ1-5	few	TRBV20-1	TGCAGTGCCCCTTCCTTGAGGACAGGGAGGGGTTGGCGGCAGCCCCAGCATTTT	CSAPSLRTGRGWRQPQHF
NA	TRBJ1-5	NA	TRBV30	TGTGCCTGGAGTCTGGGAATCAATCAGCCCCAGCATTTT	CAWSLGINQPQHF
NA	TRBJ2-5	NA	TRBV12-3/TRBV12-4	TGTGCCAGCAGCCTGGACGGTAAAGAGACCCAGTACTTC	CASSLDGKETQYF
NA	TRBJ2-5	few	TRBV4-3	TGCGCCAGCAGCCAAAGTGAGCGGACTCGGCAGTACTTC	CASSQSERTRQYF
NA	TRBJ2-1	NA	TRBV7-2	TGTGCCAGCAGCCCTGGCAGAGTGACCTTAAGGGCCGATGAGCAGTTCTTC	CASSPGRVTLRADEQFF
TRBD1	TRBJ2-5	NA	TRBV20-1	TGCAGTGCTAGAGATCAAACAGGGGGGGAGACCCAGTACTTC	CSARDQTGGETQYF
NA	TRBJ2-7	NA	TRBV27	TGTGCCAGCAGTTTTCGGGGGAGCCACGAGCAGTACTTC	CASSFRGSHEQYF
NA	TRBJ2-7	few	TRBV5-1	TGCGCCAGCAGCTTGCTACCAAGCAGGACCTACGAGCAGTACTTC	CASSLLPSRTYEQYF
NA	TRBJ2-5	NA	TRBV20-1	TGCAGCGCCCACAAACCTCACGGGCGGCAAGAGACCCAGTACTTC	CSAHKPHGRQETQYF
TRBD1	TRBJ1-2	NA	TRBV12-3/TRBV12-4	TGTGCCAGCAGCCGAGGGACAGCGACCTATGGCTACACCTTC	CASSRGTATYGYTF
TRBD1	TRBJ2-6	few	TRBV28	TGTGCCAGCAGTGCGAGCCCCGGGACAGATGGGGCCAACGTCCTGACTTTC	CASSASPGTDGANVLTF
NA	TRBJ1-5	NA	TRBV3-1	TGTGCCAGCAGCCAAGATGGGTCTACGGCCCAGCATTTT	CASSQDGSTAQHF
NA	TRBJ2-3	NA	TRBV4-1	TGCGCCAGCAGCCAAGCAGACTTTACAGATACGCAGTATTTT	CASSQADFTDTQYF
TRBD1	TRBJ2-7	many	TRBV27	TGTGCCAGCAGTTCAGGGGGTTCGATGACCTACGAGCAGTACTTC	CASSSGGSMTYEQYF
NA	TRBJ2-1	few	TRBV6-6	TGTGCCAGCACTGGACTCTACAATGAGCAGTTCTTC	CASTGLYNEQFF
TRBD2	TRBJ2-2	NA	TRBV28	TGTGCCAGCAGTGGACTAGCGGGGGGGCCGTACACCGGGGAGCTGTTTTTT	CASSGLAGGPYTGELFF
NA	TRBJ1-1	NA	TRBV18	TGTGCCAGCCTGGGAGATATGAACACTGAAGCTTTCTTT	CASLGDMNTEAFF
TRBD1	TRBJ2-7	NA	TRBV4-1	TGCGCCAGCAGCCACGCCAGGACAGGGAATCCCTACGAGCAGTACTTC	CASSHARTGNPYEQYF
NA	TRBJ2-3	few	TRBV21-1	TGTGCCAGCAGCAAAGCGCAGCGGACCTACACAGATACGCAGTATTTT	CASSKAQRTYTDTQYF
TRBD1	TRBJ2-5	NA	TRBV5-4	TGTGCCAGCAGCCCCAACAGGGGTGGGGAGACCCAGTACTTC	CASSPNRGGETQYF
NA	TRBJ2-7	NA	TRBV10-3	TGTGCCATCCGCGGACAAGAAGGGGTCGGGTACGAGCAGTACTTC	CAIRGQEGVGYEQYF
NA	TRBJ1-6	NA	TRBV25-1	TGTGCCAGCAGTGGAGAGGGAGGCTCCTATAATTCACCCCTCCACTTT	CASSGEGGSYNSPLHF
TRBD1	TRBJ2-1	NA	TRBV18	TGTGCCAGCTCACAACAGGGGGCAAGGGGGGCCTACAATGAGCAGTTCTTC	CASSQQGARGAYNEQFF
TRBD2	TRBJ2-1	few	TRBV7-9	TGTGCCAGCAGCTTAGAGGCCTATAGCGGGGCCTCCTACAATGAGCAGTTCTTC	CASSLEAYSGASYNEQFF